This T cell receptor (beta chain) was sequenced in a study of shared clonotypes between healthy human individuals (dated by TCRdb to between 2020 and 2021). Background on the whole study: The cohort comprised a couple of women and a few men aged 18 to 49 years. For each donor, CD4 naive and CD4 memory were each run on three plates, CD8 naive on two plates, and CD8 memory on one plate. To estimate repertoire size and how much clonotypes are shared between individuals, the study performed deep sequencing of blood TCR repertoires from a few healthy adults. To increase sequencing depth and limit assay-specific biases, TCR repertoire library preparation and sequencing were carried out by different laboratories using diverse techniques. Each donor's leukapheresis produced roughly between roughly 0.85 and 10 billion PBMCs. Findings and caveats that apply to the study as a whole: Naive subsets generally had larger estimated clonotype richness than memory subsets. Sampling was limited to blood, and TCR repertoires in tissue likely differ from TCR repertoires in blood. Rarefaction of sorted-subset datasets indicated incomplete sequencing despite the large sequencing depth. Pairwise subsampling indicated that sequencing depth was expected to affect the degree of clonotype sharing among donors. Because the study included a small number of donors, the genetic and exposure-history diversity represented was limited. Sharing across a handful of donors was observed for 5% to 6.5% of naive CD4, over 3% of naive CD8, 2% to 2.5% of memory CD4, and over 0.3% of memory CD8 clonotypes. Clonotypes shared by all four sorted-subset donors showed higher generation probabilities than non-shared clonotypes.

CD8 naive samples consisted of CD45RO-negative cells that were positively selected for CCR7, yielding a CD45RA+CCR7+ population without TemRA cells. Healthy HIV-negative adults with no recently reported acute infections or vaccinations were included as donors. All donors were Caucasian adults living in Nashville, Tennessee, USA. After blood collection by leukapheresis, PBMCs were isolated using Ficoll-Histopaque density gradient centrifugation and then cryopreserved in the vapor phase of liquid nitrogen. Analytical flow cytometry was used to check the purity and quantity of each magnetically sorted T cell population. From each sorted fraction, genomic DNA was isolated and quantified by UV absorbance on a Nanodrop 2000c. Turning to this clone: No antigen is known for it. Base qualities are missing; no much larger clone stands one base away.

Unmatched junction bases come to 10, with V trimmed by 6 bases and J by 3 bases. The CDR3 numbers 15 residues from cysteine through phenylalanine. Just the 45-base CDR3 DNA is kept, in frame starting at base 1. Reading the germline V gene gives CDR1 SNHLY and CDR2 FYNNEI. Using the deep immunoSEQ assay, multiplex PCR amplified TCR CDR3 regions from genomic DNA. Extracted genomic DNA from each cell subset was distributed evenly across all wells of several immunoSEQ 96-well plates, and each plate was treated as a replicate. For sorted subsets, around 200 ng genomic DNA, equal to 30,000 to 35,000 T cell genomes, was loaded into each replicate PCR. Purified libraries were measured with a Qubit 3.0 fluorometer, size-checked on a Bioanalyzer 2100, and measured again with the KAPA Library Quantification kit. Every immunoSEQ 96-well plate was sequenced on a dedicated single-read 150-cycle Illumina NextSeq 550 flow cell. In the paper's pipeline: The immunoSEQ output contained only junctional sequences without quality scores, so filtering could not match that applied to full-length reads. To assign V/J genes and CDR3, sequences were annotated using PyIR, a Python wrapper for IgBLAST v1.9, with IMGT germline references. Reads with weak V/J assignments (E-value above 1e-6), missing CDR3, stop codons, out-of-frame junctions, or ambiguous translated residues were removed. A V3J clonotype was defined by an identical inferred V gene, J gene, and CDR3 amino acid sequence. Percentage overlap between repertoires was computed as shared unique clonotypes divided by the size of the smaller repertoire. RTK rarefaction, the Chao1 estimator, and Recon v2.1 estimates of unobserved clonotypes were used to assess repertoire richness. Generation probabilities were computed with OLGA for all TCRbeta clonotypes obtained by the gDNA method from a handful of donors. TCRdb retrieved this table from immuneACCESS and kept in-frame rearrangements only. Not all clones are present; in checked studies, unresolved V genes account for under half, and no reason is known for the remainder. D and trimming come from the DNA, and the V and J calls and clone size come from that table. The sample table holds around 2,000,000 clones, of which about 94% were seen once. Of the sample, 1% to 1.3% is held by the ten largest clones.

The clonotype originates from a man younger than 35 in good health. Sequenced material: naive CD8+ T cells sorted from blood. The cell subset or site label of this sample denotes: CD45RA+CCR7+. In this chain, TRBV2 is recombined with TRBJ2-7, with 8 bases in between that match TRBD1. CDR3 region: CASRSTGVLYYEQYF. In nucleotides, the sequence is TGTGCCAGCAGGTCGACAGGGGTCCTCTACTACGAGCAGTACTTC.